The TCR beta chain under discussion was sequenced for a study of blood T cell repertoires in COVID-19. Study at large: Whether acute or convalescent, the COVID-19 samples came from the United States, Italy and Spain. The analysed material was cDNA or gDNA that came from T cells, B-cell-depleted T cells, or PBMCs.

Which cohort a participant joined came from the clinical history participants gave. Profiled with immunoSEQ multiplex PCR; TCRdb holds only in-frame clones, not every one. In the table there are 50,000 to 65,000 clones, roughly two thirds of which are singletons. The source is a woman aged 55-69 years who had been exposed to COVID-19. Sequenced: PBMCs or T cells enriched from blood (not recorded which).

In nucleotides, the CDR3 is TGTGCCAGCAGCCGTTCCGGGGGTTACGAGCAGTACTTC. Translation gives CASSRSGGYEQYF. The V call is TRBV6-2 or TRBV6-3, the J call TRBJ2-7, with D maybe TRBD2 (6 bases). Germline V gives CDR1 MNHEY, CDR2 SVGEGT. There are 13 residues in the CDR3. V was pared by 6 bases and J by 4 bases, with 13 bases between.